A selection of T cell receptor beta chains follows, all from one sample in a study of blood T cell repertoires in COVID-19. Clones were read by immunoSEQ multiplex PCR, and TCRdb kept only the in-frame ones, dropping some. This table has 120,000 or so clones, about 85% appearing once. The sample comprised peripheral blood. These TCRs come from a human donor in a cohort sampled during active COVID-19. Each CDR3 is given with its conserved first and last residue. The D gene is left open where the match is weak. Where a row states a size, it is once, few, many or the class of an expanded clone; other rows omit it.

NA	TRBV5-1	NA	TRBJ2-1	TGCGCCAGCAGCCAGGGGGGCAGCGCCAATGAGCAGTTCTTC	CASSQGGSANEQFF
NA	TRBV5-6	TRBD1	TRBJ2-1	TGTGCCAGCAGCTTGGGACAGGGAAGGATCTATGAGCAGTTCTTC	CASSLGQGRIYEQFF
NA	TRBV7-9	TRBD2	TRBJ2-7	TGTGCCAGCAGCTTGCGGGGGTCCTACGAGCAGTACTTC	CASSLRGSYEQYF
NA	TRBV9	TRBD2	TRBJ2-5	TGTGCCAGCAGCGTTTCTAGCGGCGTCCAAGAGACCCAGTACTTC	CASSVSSGVQETQYF
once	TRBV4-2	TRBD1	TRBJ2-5	TGTGCCAGCAGCCCCGGGCTCAGCCAAGGGGGCTGGGAGACCCAGTACTTC	CASSPGLSQGGWETQYF
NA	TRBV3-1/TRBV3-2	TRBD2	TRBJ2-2	TGTGCCAGCAGCCAAGATTGGATAGCGGGGGGCCTATTCACCGGGGAGCTGTTTTTT	CASSQDWIAGGLFTGELFF
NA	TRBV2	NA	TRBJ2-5	TGTGCCAGCACAGGGGAGCTACGAGAGACCCAGTACTTC	CASTGELRETQYF
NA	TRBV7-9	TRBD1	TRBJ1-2	TGTGCCAGCAGCCTAACCTGGACAGGGTCTAACTATGGCTACACCTTC	CASSLTWTGSNYGYTF
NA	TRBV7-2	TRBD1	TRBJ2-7	TGTGCCAGCAGCTTCGACAGGGGGGAAACCTACGAGCAGTACTTC	CASSFDRGETYEQYF
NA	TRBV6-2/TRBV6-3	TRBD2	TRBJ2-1	TGTGCCAGCAGTTACTCGATACAAGCGGGACCTCCCGGGGGTGAGCAGTTCTTC	CASSYSIQAGPPGGEQFF
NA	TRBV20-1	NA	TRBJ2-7	TGCAGTGCTAGTCTGGCTGGCCAGCGGGAGCAGTACTTC	CSASLAGQREQYF
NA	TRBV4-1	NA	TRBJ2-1	TGCGCCAGCAGCCAAGTAGGGCAGGGGCGGAATGAGCAGTTCTTC	CASSQVGQGRNEQFF
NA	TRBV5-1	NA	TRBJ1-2	TGCGCCAGCAGCTTTGTTCTCCCGAACATTAACTATGGCTACACCTTC	CASSFVLPNINYGYTF
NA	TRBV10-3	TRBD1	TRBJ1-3	TGTGCCATCAGTGCTTTACGGACAGGCATCTCTGGAAACACCATATATTTT	CAISALRTGISGNTIYF
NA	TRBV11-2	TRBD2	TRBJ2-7	TGTGCCAGCAGCTCCCTGGCGGGGGTCGAGCAGTACTTC	CASSSLAGVEQYF
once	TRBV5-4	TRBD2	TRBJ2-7	TGTGCCAGCAGCTTGCGGGGGGGCTACGAGCAGTACTTC	CASSLRGGYEQYF
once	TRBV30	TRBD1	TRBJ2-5	TGTGCCTGGGAGGGACAGGGATTATCGGGAGAGACCCAGTACTTC	CAWEGQGLSGETQYF
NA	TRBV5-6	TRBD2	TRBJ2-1	TGTGCCAGCAGCCTGGCAGGACTAGCGGGAGATGAGCAGTTCTTC	CASSLAGLAGDEQFF
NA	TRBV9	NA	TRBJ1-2	TGTGCCAGCAGCGTAGATCTAACAGCCGGTTATGGCTACACCTTC	CASSVDLTAGYGYTF
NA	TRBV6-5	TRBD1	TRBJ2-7	TGTGCCAGCAGTTCCCCGGGACAGGGATCCTACGAGCAGTACTTC	CASSSPGQGSYEQYF
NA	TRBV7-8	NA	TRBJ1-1	TGTGCCAGCAGCTTAAACAGATTGAACACTGAAGCTTTCTTT	CASSLNRLNTEAFF
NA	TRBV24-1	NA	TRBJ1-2	TGTGCCACCAGTGATTTAGAGGGTAGTGGCTACACCTTC	CATSDLEGSGYTF